This note documents a single T cell receptor beta chain sequence. Antigen unknown. This sample is drawn from a study of brain metastases from non-small cell lung cancer. Study observations and caveats: T-cell infiltration was lower in brain metastases than primaries (P < 0.001). Brain metastases shared most TCR repertoire with primaries, with sparse T cells. T-cell clones appeared expanded in around 60% of brain metastases relative to matched primary tumors.

Method: immunoSEQ multiplex PCR; TCRdb's copy keeps in-frame clones and lacks some. The table lists under 4,500 clones, 86% of them singletons. The clonotype originates from a donor aged 40 or older with non-small cell lung cancer. The sequenced sample was primary lung tumor tissue.

This CDR3 is CASSLGQGAGTEAFF. As DNA, the CDR3 is TGTGCCAGCAGCTTAGGACAGGGGGCAGGGACTGAAGCTTTCTTT. The chain uses TRBV7-9 and TRBJ1-1, with 10 bases lining up with TRBD1. Germline CDR1 and CDR2: SEHNR and FQNEAQ (reference sequence). Trimming removed 1 base from V and 5 bases from J; junction bases left unmatched: 4. The CDR3 has 15 amino acids.